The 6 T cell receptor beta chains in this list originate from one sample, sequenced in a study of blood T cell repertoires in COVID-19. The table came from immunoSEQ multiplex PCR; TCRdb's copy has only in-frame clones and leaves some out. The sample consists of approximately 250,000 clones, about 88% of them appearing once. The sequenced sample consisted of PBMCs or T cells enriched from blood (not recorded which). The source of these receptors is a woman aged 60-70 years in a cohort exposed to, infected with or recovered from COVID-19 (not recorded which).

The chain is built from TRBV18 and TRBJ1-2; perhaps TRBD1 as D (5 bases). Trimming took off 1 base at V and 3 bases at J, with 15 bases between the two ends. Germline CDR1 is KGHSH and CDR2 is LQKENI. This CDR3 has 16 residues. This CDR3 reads CASSPLQGTADYGYTF. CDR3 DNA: TGTGCCAGCTCACCACTTCAGGGTACGGCAGACTATGGCTACACCTTC.

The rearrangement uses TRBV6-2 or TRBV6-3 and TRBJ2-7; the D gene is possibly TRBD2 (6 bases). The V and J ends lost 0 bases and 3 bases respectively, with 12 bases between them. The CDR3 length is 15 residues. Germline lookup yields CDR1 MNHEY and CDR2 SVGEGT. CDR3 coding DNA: TGTGCCAGCAGTTACTCTGAGGACTACTACTACGAGCAGTACTTC. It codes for CASSYSEDYYYEQYF.

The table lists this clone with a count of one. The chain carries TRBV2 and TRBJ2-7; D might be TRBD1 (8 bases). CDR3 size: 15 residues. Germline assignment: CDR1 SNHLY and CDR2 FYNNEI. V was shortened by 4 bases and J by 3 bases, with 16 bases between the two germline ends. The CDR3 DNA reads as TGTGCCAGCAGTGCCACAGGGGGAGGGGACTACGAGCAGTACTTC. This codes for CASSATGGGDYEQYF. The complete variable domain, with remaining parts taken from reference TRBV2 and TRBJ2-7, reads EPEVTQTPSHQVTQMGQEVILRCVPISNHLYFYWYRQILGQKVEFLVSFYNNEISEKSEIFDDQFSVERPDGSNFTLKIRSTKLEDSAMYFCASSATGGGDYEQYFGPGTRLTVT.

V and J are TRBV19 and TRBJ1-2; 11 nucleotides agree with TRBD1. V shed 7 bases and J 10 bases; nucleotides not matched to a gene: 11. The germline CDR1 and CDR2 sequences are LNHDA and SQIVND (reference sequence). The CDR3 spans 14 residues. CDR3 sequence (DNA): TGTGCCAGTACCTCCCAGGGGACAGGGGGGTACTACACCTTC. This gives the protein CASTSQGTGGYYTF.

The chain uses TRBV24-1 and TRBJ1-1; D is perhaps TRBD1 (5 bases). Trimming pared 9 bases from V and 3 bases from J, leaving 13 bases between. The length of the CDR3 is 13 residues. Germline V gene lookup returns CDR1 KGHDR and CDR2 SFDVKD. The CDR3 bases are TGTGCCACCGTTGACAGAACTTACACTGAAGCTTTCTTT. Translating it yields CATVDRTYTEAFF.

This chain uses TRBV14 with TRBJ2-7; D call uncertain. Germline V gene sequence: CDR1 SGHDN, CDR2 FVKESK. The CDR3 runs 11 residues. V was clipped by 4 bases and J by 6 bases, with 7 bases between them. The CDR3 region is CASSLASEQYF. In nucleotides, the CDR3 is TGTGCCAGCAGCCTCGCTAGCGAGCAGTACTTC. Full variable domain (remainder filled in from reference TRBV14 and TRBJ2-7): EAGVTQFPSHSVIEKGQTVTLRCDPISGHDNLYWYRRVMGKEIKFLLHFVKESKQDESGMPNNRFLAERTGGTYSTLKVQPAELEDSGVYFCASSLASEQYFGPGTRLTVT.